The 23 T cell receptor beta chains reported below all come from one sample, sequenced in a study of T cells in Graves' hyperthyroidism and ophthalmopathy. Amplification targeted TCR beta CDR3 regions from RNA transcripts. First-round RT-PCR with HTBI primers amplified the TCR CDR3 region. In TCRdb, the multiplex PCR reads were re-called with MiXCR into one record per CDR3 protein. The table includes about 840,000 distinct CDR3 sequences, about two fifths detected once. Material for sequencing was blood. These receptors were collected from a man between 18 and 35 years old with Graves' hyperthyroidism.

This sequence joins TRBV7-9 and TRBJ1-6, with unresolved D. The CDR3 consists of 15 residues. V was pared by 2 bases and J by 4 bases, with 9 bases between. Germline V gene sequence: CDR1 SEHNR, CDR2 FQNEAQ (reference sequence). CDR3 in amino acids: CASSLTLRYNSPLHF. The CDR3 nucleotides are TGTGCCAGCAGCTTAACCCTGAGATATAATTCACCCCTCCACTTT.

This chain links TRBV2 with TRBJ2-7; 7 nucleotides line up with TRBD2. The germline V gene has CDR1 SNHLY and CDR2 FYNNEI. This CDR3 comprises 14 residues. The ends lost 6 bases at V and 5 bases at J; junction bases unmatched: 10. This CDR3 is CASSPLGGADEQYF. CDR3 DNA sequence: TGTGCCAGCAGCCCGCTGGGAGGGGCCGACGAGCAGTACTTC.

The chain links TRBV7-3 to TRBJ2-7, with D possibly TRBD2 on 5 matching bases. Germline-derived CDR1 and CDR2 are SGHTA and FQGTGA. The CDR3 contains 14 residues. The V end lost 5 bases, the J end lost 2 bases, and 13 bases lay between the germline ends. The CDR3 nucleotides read TGTGCCAGCAGCACCGGGGAGACCCCCTACGAGCAGTACTTC. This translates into CASSTGETPYEQYF. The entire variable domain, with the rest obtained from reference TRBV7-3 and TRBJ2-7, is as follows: GAGVSQTPSNKVTEKGKYVELRCDPISGHTALYWYRQSLGQGPEFLIYFQGTGAADDSGLPNDRFFAVRPEGSVSTLKIQRTERGDSAVYLCASSTGETPYEQYFGPGTRLTVT.

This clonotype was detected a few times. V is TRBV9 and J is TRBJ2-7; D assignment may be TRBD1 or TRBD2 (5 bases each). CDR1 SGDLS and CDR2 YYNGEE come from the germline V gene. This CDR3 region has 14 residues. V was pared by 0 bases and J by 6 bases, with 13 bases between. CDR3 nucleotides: TGTGCCAGCAGCGTAGAGAGTAAGGGGAGCGAGCAGTACTTC. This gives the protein CASSVESKGSEQYF.

CDR3 sequence (DNA): TGTGCCAGCAGTGGGAAGGGGGAGAACACTGAAGCTTTCTTT. Residues: CASSGKGENTEAFF. The chain combines TRBV2 with TRBJ1-1, with D possibly matching TRBD1 (6 bases). Trimming cost V 4 bases and J 1 base, with 10 bases left between them. CDR1 is SNHLY, CDR2 FYNNEI, per germline. The CDR3 is 14 amino acids. The entire variable domain, with the rest obtained from reference TRBV2 and TRBJ1-1, is as follows: EPEVTQTPSHQVTQMGQEVILRCVPISNHLYFYWYRQILGQKVEFLVSFYNNEISEKSEIFDDQFSVERPDGSNFTLKIRSTKLEDSAMYFCASSGKGENTEAFFGQGTRLTVV.

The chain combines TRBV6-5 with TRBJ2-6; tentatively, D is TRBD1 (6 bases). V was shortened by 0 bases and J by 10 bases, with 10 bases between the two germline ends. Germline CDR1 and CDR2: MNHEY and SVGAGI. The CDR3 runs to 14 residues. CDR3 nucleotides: TGTGCCAGCAGTTACTCAGACAGGAATAACGTCCTGACTTTC. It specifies CASSYSDRNNVLTF.

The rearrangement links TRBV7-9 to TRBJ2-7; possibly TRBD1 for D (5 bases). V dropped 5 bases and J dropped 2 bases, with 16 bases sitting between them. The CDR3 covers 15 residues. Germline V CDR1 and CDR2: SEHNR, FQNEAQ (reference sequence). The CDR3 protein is CASSPPRDRAYEQYF. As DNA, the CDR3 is TGTGCCAGCAGCCCCCCCCGCGACAGAGCCTACGAGCAGTACTTC.

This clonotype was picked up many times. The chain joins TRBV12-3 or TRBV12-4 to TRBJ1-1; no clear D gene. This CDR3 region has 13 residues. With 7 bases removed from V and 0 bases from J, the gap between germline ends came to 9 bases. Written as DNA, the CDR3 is TGTGCCAGCATCTACGGCCTGAACACTGAAGCTTTCTTT. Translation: CASIYGLNTEAFF.

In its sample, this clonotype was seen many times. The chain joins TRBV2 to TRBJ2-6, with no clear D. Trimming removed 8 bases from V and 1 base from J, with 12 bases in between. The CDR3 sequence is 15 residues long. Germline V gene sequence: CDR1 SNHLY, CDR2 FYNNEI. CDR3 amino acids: CASQPVISGANVLTF. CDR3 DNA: TGTGCCAGCCAGCCGGTTATATCTGGGGCCAACGTCCTGACTTTC.

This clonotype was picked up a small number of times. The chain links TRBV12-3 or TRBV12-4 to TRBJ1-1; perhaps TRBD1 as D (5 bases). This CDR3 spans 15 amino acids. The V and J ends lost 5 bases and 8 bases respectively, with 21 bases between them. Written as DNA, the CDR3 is TGTGCCAGCAGTCCCATCGCGGGGGATTCTACCGAAGCTTTCTTT. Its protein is CASSPIAGDSTEAFF.

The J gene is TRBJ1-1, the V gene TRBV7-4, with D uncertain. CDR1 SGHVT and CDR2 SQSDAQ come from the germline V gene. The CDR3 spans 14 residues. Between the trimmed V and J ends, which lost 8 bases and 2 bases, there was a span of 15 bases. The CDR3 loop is CASQWQRINTEAFF. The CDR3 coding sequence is TGTGCCAGCCAATGGCAACGGATAAACACTGAAGCTTTCTTT.

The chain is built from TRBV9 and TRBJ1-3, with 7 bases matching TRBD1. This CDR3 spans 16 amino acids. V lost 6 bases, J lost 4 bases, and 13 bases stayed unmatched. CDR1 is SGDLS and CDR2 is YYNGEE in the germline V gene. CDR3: CASTLSDRVTGNTIYF. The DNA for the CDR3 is TGTGCCAGCACCCTGAGTGACAGGGTAACAGGAAACACCATATATTTT.

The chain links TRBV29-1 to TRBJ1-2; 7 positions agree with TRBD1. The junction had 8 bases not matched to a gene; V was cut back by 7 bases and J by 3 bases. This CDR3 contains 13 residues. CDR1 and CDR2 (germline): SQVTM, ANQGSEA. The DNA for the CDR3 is TGCAGCGCCAGGGGGGAATTAGACTATGGCTACACCTTC. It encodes CSARGELDYGYTF.

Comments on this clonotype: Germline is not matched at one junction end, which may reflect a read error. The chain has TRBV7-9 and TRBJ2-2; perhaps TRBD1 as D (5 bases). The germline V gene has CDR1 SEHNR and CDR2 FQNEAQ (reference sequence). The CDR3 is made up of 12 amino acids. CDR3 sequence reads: CASSPDTVELFF. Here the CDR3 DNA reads TGTGCCAGCAGCCCGGACACCGTGGAGCTGTTTTTT.

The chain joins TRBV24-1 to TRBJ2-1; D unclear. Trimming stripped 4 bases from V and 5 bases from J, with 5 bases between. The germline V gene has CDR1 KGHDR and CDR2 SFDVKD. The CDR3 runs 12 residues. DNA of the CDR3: TGTGCCACCAGTGACCGACACAATGAGCAGTTCTTC. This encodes CATSDRHNEQFF.

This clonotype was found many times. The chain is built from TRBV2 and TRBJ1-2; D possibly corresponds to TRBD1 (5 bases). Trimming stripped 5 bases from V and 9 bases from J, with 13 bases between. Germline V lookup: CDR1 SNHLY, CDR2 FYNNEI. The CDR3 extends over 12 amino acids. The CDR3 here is CASSSQGWSYTF. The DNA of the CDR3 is TGTGCCAGCAGTTCCCAGGGTTGGAGCTACACCTTC.

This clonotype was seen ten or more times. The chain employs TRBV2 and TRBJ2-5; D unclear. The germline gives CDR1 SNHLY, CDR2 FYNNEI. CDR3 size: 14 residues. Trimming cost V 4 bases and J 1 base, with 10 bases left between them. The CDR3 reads CASSGSTLQETQYF. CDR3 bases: TGTGCCAGCAGTGGAAGTACCCTCCAAGAGACCCAGTACTTC.

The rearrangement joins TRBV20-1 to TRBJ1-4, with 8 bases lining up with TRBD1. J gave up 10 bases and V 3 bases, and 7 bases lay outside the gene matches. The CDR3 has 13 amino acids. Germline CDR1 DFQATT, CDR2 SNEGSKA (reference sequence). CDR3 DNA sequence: TGCAGTGCTAGTCGGACAGGGTCTGGAAAACTGTTTTTT. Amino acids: CSASRTGSGKLFF.

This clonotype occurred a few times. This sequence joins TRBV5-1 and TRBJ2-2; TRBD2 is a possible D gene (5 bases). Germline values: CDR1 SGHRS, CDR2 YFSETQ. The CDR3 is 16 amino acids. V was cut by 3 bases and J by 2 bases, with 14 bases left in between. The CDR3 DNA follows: TGCGCCAGCAGCTCGTACCCCAGCGGAAACACCGGGGAGCTGTTTTTT. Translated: CASSSYPSGNTGELFF.

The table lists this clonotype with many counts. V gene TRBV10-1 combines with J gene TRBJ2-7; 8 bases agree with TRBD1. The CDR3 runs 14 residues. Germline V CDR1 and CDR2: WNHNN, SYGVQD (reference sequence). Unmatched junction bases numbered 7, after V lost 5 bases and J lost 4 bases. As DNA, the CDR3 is TGCGCCAGCAGTCTGGACAGGGAAGGGTACGAGCAGTACTTC. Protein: CASSLDREGYEQYF.

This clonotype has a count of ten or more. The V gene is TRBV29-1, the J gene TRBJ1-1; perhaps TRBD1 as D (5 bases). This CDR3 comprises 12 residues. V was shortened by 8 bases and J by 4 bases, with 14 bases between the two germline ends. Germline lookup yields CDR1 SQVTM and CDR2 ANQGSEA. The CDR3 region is CSFLGDRTEAFF. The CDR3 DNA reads TGCAGCTTCCTCGGGGACCGCACTGAAGCTTTCTTT.

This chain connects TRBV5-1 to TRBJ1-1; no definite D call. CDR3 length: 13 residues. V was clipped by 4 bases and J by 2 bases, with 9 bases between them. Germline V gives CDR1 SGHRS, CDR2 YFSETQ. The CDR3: CASSKTRNTEAFF. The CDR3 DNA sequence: TGCGCCAGCAGCAAGACACGCAACACTGAAGCTTTCTTT.

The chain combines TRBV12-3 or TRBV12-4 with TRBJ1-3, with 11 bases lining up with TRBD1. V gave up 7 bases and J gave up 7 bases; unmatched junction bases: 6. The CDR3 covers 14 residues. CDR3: CASILGQGANTIYF. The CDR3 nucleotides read TGTGCCAGCATACTAGGACAGGGGGCTAACACCATATATTTT.